This TCR beta chain was identified during a study of shared clonotypes between healthy human individuals. Study information: Donor ages ranged 18 to 49 years: a couple of women, a few men.

Study-wide points: The small donor group covered limited genetic and exposure diversity.

The repertoire was sequenced with immunoSEQ multiplex PCR; TCRdb's copy has only in-frame clones and lacks some. The profile shows over a million clones, about four fifths of them singletons. V lost 4 bases and J lost 4, with 11 bases in between. The length of the CDR3 is 14 residues. The V gene's germline CDR1 is MGHDK and CDR2 SYGVNS. Worth noting for this clone: What it binds is not known.

Sequenced sample: memory CD4+ T cells from PBMCs. Subset denoted: CD45RA-negative fraction. This TCR came from a man between 18 and 29 years old in good health. Some clones in this sample may be carry-over from other donors' samples. The gene calls are TRBV25-1 and TRBJ1-3; D perhaps matches TRBD1 (5 bases). CDR3 sequence: CASSAAGGGNTIYF. CDR3 nucleotides: TGTGCCAGCAGTGCCGCGGGGGGGGGAAACACCATATATTTT. Full variable domain (remainder filled in from reference TRBV25-1 and TRBJ1-3): EADIYQTPRYLVIGTGKKITLECSQTMGHDKMYWYQQDPGMELHLIHYSYGVNSTEKGDLSSESTVSRIRTEHFPLTLESARPSHTSQYLCASSAAGGGNTIYFGEGSWLTVV.